A single T cell receptor (beta chain) is shown here with its context. The antigen is unknown. The source of the sample is a study of cytomegalovirus exposure and HLA in healthy donors. PCR employed 60 Vbeta and 13 Jbeta primers. The protocol was immunoSEQ multiplex PCR, while the TCRdb copy is restricted to in-frame clones and leaves out a portion. The sample has over 60,000 clones. Study observations and caveats: A later analysis found that most CMV-associated TCR beta chains appeared HLA-restricted. The study listed under 200 cytomegalovirus-associated TCR beta chains. About 87% or about 30% of the time was how often most TCR beta V segments were productive, according to an earlier analysis.

The sequence came from a female donor in good health and CMV-seropositive. Sequenced material: PBMCs.

CDR3 DNA sequence: TGTGCCAGTAGTATAGATAGGACAAGAGGAAACACCATATATTTT. Its protein is CASSIDRTRGNTIYF. V gene TRBV19 combines with J gene TRBJ1-3; the D gene is possibly TRBD1 (5 bases). The CDR3 is 15 amino acids. V was pared by 0 bases and J by 4 bases, with 10 bases between. Germline CDR1 LNHDA, CDR2 SQIVND (reference sequence).